The 16 T cell receptor beta chains reported below all come from one sample, sequenced in a study of blood T cell repertoires in COVID-19 (dated by TCRdb to the early 2020s). The method behind the library was the immunoSEQ multiplex PCR assay. The table comes from immuneACCESS by way of TCRdb, which keeps in-frame sequences with V and J called. Part of the clones is missing from these tables; in studies checked, under half for an unresolved V gene and the rest for unknown reasons. The sample contains around 280,000 clones, almost 90% of them found a single time. Of the sample, around 11% falls within the top ten clones. Sequences were obtained from peripheral blood. These receptors all stem from a woman aged 25 to 45 with COVID-19, enrolled during active disease.

This chain joins TRBV24-1 and TRBJ2-3, with D perhaps TRBD1 (8 bases). V was cut by 5 bases and J by 7 bases, with 18 bases left in between. This CDR3 region has 15 residues. Germline V gene lookup returns CDR1 KGHDR and CDR2 SFDVKD. CDR3 in DNA: TGTGCCACCAGTGGCACAGGGGGGGCCTCGTATACGCAGTATTTT. Protein sequence: CATSGTGGASYTQYF.

The V and J genes are TRBV30 and TRBJ2-1; D remains unclear. The germline CDR1 and CDR2 sequences are GTSNPN and SVGIG (reference sequence). The CDR3 is made up of 12 amino acids. The germline V and J ends were trimmed by 5 bases and 8 bases, with 13 bases remaining between them. Written as DNA, the CDR3 is TGTGCCTGGGCAGACTCGGTCGATGAGCAGTTCTTC. Protein sequence: CAWADSVDEQFF.

This chain uses TRBV6-1 with TRBJ1-2; D not resolved. The germline gives CDR1 MNHNS, CDR2 SASEGT. The CDR3 runs to 14 residues. With 2 bases removed from V and 7 bases from J, the gap between germline ends came to 14 bases. CDR3 amino acids: CASSELTRPGGYTF. The CDR3 coding sequence is TGTGCCAGCAGTGAATTGACGAGGCCCGGTGGCTACACCTTC.

The chain has TRBV7-2 and TRBJ1-5, with 9 nucleotides matching TRBD1. Germline values: CDR1 SGHTA, CDR2 FQGNSA. J gave up 4 bases and V 2 bases, and 3 bases lay outside the gene matches. The CDR3 loop spans 15 amino acids. The CDR3 coding sequence is TGTGCCAGCAGCTTATCGGGGACAGGGAATCAGCCCCAGCATTTT. Its translation: CASSLSGTGNQPQHF.

The chain has TRBV4-1 and TRBJ1-6; no definite D call. There are 14 residues in the CDR3. Germline V lookup: CDR1 MGHRA, CDR2 YSYEKL. V lost 1 base to trimming and J lost 10 bases, with 11 bases between them. Here the CDR3 reads CASSQGGISSPLHF. The CDR3 nucleotides are TGCGCCAGCAGCCAAGGAGGGATAAGCTCACCCCTCCACTTT.

The rearrangement links TRBV5-1 to TRBJ2-6; D is undetermined. Germline lookup yields CDR1 SGHRS and CDR2 YFSETQ. V lost 3 bases to trimming and J lost 0 bases, with 7 bases between them. The CDR3 totals 15 residues. CDR3 nucleotides: TGCGCCAGCAGCTCCACTCTCTCTGGGGCCAACGTCCTGACTTTC. Translation gives CASSSTLSGANVLTF.

The rearrangement uses TRBV15 and TRBJ1-5; 9 positions agree with TRBD1. From germline, CDR1 is LNHNV and CDR2 YYDKDF (reference sequence). The CDR3 covers 15 residues. V was pared by 0 bases and J by 12 bases, with 9 bases of the junction left unmatched. In DNA, the CDR3 is TGTGCCACCAGCAGAGATCGAACAGGGGGCCGGCTCCAGCATTTT. Its protein product is CATSRDRTGGRLQHF.

This clone appeared a single time. This sequence joins TRBV5-5 and TRBJ1-2, with D tentatively TRBD1 (5 bases). V gave up 0 bases and J gave up 3 bases, with 12 bases separating them. CDR1 is SGHKS, CDR2 YYEKEE, per germline (reference sequence). There are 15 residues in the CDR3. The DNA for the CDR3 is TGTGCCAGCAGCTTGGTTCCGGGGGACGACTATGGCTACACCTTC. Its protein is CASSLVPGDDYGYTF. Full variable domain (remainder filled in from reference TRBV5-5 and TRBJ1-2): DAGVTQSPTHLIKTRGQQVTLRCSPISGHKSVSWYQQVLGQGPQFIFQYYEKEERGRGNFPDRFSARQFPNYSSELNVNALLLGDSALYLCASSLVPGDDYGYTFGSGTRLTVV.

The rearrangement links TRBV9 to TRBJ1-1, with no clear D. Between the trimmed V and J ends, which lost 0 bases and 1 base, there was a span of 10 bases. CDR1 is SGDLS, CDR2 YYNGEE, per germline. This CDR3 contains 15 residues. As DNA, the CDR3 is TGTGCCAGCAGCGTAGTCCCCCGCGGGAACACTGAAGCTTTCTTT. Its translation is CASSVVPRGNTEAFF.

With regard to this clone: Other DNA sequences in this sample translate to the same CDR3. This chain connects TRBV5-6 to TRBJ1-5, with unresolved D. CDR1 is SGHDT, CDR2 YYEEEE, per germline. The CDR3 runs 12 residues. Between the trimmed V and J ends, which lost 3 bases and 4 bases, there was a span of 5 bases. The CDR3 DNA is TGTGCCAGCAGCTCAGGTAATCAGCCCCAGCATTTT. Protein sequence: CASSSGNQPQHF. The variable domain in full, completed from reference TRBV5-6 and TRBJ1-5, reads DAGVTQSPTHLIKTRGQQVTLRCSPKSGHDTVSWYQQALGQGPQFIFQYYEEEERQRGNFPDRFSGHQFPNYSSELNVNALLLGDSALYLCASSSGNQPQHFGDGTRLSIL.

CDR3 sequence reads: CASSSGGLTDTQYF. CDR3 DNA sequence: TGCGCCAGCAGCTCGGGAGGGCTCACAGATACGCAGTATTTT. This sequence joins TRBV5-1 and TRBJ2-3, with 8 bases that match TRBD2. The V gene end was trimmed by 3 bases and the J gene end by 2 bases; junction bases not matched to a gene: 2. The CDR3 sequence is 14 residues long. Germline loops: CDR1 SGHRS, CDR2 YFSETQ.

The CDR3 bases are TGTGCCACCAGCGTCGGGACAGGGAGTTACAATGAGCAGTTCTTC. It yields the protein CATSVGTGSYNEQFF. This chain links TRBV15 with TRBJ2-1, with 9 nucleotides matching TRBD1. J gave up 4 bases and V 5 bases, and 6 bases lay outside the gene matches. This CDR3 region has 15 residues. Germline CDR1 reads LNHNV; CDR2 reads YYDKDF (reference sequence).

The chain recombines TRBV24-1 with TRBJ1-5, with TRBD1 as a possible D gene (5 bases). Germline loops: CDR1 KGHDR, CDR2 SFDVKD. V lost 5 bases to trimming and J lost 3 bases, with 10 bases between them. The CDR3 covers 14 residues. This CDR3 is CATSVGGSNQPQHF. The CDR3 nucleotides read TGTGCCACCAGTGTGGGGGGTTCCAATCAGCCCCAGCATTTT.

This chain links TRBV28 with TRBJ2-7; D perhaps matches TRBD2 (5 bases). This CDR3 has 12 amino acids. V lost 6 bases to trimming and J lost 5 bases, with 11 bases between them. Germline CDR1 is MDHEN and CDR2 is SYDVKM. DNA for the CDR3: TGTGCCAGCAGAGTGGGAGCGGACGAGCAGTACTTC. Translation: CASRVGADEQYF. Variable domain in full (rest from reference TRBV28 and TRBJ2-7): DVKVTQSSRYLVKRTGEKVFLECVQDMDHENMFWYRQDPGLGLRLIYFSYDVKMKEKGDIPEGYSVSREKKERFSLILESASTNQTSMYLCASRVGADEQYFGPGTRLTVT.

The V and J genes are TRBV6-5 and TRBJ2-7; 9 nucleotides align to TRBD2. The CDR3 length is 15 residues. CDR1 and CDR2 from the germline V gene are MNHEY and SVGAGI. The V segment lost 10 bases and the J segment 6 bases; nucleotides outside the gene matches: 16. The CDR3 loop is CATLLGGRASGEQYF. The CDR3 coding sequence is TGTGCCACCCTGCTAGGCGGGAGGGCCTCTGGCGAGCAGTACTTC.

The V gene is TRBV2, the J gene TRBJ2-2; tentative D call: TRBD1 (6 bases). This CDR3 comprises 13 residues. V was trimmed by 8 bases and J by 2 bases, leaving 9 bases between them. Germline CDR1 and CDR2: SNHLY and FYNNEI. The chain's CDR3 is CASRDTNTGELFF. CDR3 DNA: TGTGCCAGCCGGGACACTAACACCGGGGAGCTGTTTTTT.